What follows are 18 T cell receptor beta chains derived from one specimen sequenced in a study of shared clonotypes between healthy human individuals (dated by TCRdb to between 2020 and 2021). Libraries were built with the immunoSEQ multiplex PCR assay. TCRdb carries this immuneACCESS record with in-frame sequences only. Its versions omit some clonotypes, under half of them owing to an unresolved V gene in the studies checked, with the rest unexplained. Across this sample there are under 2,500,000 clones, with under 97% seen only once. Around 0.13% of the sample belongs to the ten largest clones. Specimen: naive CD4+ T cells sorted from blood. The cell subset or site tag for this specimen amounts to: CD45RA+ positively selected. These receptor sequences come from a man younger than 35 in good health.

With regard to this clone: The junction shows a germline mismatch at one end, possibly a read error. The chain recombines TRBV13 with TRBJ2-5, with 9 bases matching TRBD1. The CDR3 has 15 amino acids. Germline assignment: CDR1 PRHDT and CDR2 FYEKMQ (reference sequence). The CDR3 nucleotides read TGTGCCAGCAGCCTAGGACAGGGGCGGGCGGGGACCCAGTACTTC. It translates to CASSLGQGRAGTQYF. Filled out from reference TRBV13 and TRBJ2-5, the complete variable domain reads AAGVIQSPRHLIKEKRETATLKCYPIPRHDTVYWYQQGPGQDPQFLISFYEKMQSDKGSIPDRFSAQQFSDYHSELNMSSLELGDSALYFCASSLGQGRAGTQYFGPGTRLLVL.

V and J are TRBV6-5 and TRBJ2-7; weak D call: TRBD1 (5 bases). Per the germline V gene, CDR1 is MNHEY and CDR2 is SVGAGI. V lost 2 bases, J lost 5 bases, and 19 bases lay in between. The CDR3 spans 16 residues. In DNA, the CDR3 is TGTGCCAGCAGTTACAACAGGATGATTCGAATCGACGAGCAGTACTTC. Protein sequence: CASSYNRMIRIDEQYF.

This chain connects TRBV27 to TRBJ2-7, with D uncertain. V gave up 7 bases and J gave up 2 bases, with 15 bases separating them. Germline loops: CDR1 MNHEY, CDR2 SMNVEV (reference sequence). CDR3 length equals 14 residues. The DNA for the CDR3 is TGTGCCAGCATGTCGACCGGGCTGCCCTACGAGCAGTACTTC. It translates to CASMSTGLPYEQYF.

CDR3 DNA sequence: TGCAGCGTTGCGAACCAGGGGCCGAGCTCTGGGGCCAACGTCCTGACTTTC. It codes for CSVANQGPSSGANVLTF. The V and J genes are TRBV29-1 and TRBJ2-6; D may be TRBD1 (6 bases). The CDR3 is made up of 17 amino acids. Germline CDR1 and CDR2: SQVTM and ANQGSEA. Trimming took 4 bases from V and 0 from J, leaving 16 bases between them.

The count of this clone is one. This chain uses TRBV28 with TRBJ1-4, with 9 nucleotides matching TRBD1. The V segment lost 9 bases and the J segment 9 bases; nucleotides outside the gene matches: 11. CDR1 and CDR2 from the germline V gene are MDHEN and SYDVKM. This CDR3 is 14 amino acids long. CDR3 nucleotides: TGTGCCAGTTATACAGGGGGCGGTGTGAAAAAACTGTTTTTT. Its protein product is CASYTGGGVKKLFF.

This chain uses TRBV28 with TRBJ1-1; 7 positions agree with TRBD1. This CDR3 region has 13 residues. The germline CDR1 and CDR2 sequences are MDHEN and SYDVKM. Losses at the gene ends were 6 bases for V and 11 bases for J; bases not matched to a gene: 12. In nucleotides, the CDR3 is TGTGCCAGCAGCCGCCAACAGGGGCGGCCCGCTTTCTTT. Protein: CASSRQQGRPAFF.

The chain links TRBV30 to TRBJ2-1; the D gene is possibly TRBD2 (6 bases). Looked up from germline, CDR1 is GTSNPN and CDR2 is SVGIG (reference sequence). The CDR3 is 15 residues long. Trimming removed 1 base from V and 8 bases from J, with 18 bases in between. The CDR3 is CAWSEGGTAGDEQFF. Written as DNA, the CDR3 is TGTGCCTGGAGTGAAGGCGGGACGGCCGGCGATGAGCAGTTCTTC.

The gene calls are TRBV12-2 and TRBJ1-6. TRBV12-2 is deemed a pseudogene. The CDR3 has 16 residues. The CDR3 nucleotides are TGTGCAAGTCCCTCTCGTTGGCGGGGCTATAATTCACCCCTCCACTTT. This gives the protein CASPSRWRGYNSPLHF.

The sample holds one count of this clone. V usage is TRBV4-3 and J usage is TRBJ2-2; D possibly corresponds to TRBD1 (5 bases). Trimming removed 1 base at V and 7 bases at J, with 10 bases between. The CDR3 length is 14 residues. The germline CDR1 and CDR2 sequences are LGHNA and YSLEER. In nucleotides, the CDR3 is TGCGCCAGCAGCCAAGCCCGAAGGGGCGGGGAGCTGTTTTTT. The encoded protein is CASSQARRGGELFF.

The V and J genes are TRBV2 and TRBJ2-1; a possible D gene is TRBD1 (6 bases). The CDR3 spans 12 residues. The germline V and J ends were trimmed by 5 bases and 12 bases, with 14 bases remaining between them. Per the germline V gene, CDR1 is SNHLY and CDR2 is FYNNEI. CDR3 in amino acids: CASSIQGTGQFF. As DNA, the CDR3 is TGTGCCAGCAGTATACAGGGAACCGGGCAGTTCTTC.

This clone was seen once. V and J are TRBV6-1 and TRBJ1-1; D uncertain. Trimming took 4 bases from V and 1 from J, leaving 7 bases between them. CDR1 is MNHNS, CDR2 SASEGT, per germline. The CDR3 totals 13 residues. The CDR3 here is CASSAYGNTEAFF. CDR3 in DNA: TGTGCCAGCAGTGCGTATGGGAACACTGAAGCTTTCTTT.

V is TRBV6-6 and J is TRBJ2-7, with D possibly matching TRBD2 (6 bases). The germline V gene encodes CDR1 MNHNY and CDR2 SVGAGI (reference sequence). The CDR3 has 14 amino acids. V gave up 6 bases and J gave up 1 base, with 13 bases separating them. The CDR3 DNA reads TGTGCCAGCAGGTCGAAGAGCGGGTCCTACGAGCAGTACTTC. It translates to CASRSKSGSYEQYF.

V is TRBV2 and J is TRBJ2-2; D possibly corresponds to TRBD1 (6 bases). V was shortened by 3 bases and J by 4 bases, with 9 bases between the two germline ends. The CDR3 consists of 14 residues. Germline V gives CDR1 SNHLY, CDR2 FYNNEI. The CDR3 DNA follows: TGTGCCAGCAGTGAGGCAGGGGTCACCGGGGAGCTGTTTTTT. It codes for CASSEAGVTGELFF.

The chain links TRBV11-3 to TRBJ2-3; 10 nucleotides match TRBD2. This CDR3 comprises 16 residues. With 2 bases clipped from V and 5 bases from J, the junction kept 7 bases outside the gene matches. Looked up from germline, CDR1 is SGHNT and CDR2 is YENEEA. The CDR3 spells CASSLRLAGVVDTQYF. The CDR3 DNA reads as TGTGCCAGCAGCTTACGCCTAGCGGGAGTGGTAGATACGCAGTATTTT.

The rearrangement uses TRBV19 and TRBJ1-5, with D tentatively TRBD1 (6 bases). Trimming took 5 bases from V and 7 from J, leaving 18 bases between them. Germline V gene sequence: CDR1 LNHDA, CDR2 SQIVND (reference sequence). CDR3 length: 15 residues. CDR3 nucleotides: TGTGCCAGTAGTCCGGGTACAGGGTATGGACAGCCCCAGCATTTT. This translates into CASSPGTGYGQPQHF.

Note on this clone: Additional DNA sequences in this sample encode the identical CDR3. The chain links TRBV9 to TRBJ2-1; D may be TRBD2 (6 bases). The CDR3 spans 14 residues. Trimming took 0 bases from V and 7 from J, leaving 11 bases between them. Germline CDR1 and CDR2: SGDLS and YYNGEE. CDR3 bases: TGTGCCAGCAGCGTAGGCCCGGAGGGGAATGAGCAGTTCTTC. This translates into CASSVGPEGNEQFF.

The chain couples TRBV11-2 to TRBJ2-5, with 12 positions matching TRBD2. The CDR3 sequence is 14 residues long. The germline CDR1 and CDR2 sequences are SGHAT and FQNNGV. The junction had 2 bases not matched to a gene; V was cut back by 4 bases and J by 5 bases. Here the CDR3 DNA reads TGTGCCAGCAGCTGGCTAGCGGGAGGGGAGACCCAGTACTTC. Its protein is CASSWLAGGETQYF.

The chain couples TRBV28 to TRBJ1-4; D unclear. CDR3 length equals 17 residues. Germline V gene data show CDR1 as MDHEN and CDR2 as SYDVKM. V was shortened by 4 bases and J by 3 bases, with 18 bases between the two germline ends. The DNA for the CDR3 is TGTGCCAGCAGTTATTCCATACATTCCGGTCCTAATGAAAAACTGTTTTTT. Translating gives CASSYSIHSGPNEKLFF.